The 8 T cell receptor beta chains below come from one sample, sequenced in a study of cytomegalovirus exposure and HLA in healthy donors. PCR primers comprised 60 Vbeta and 13 Jbeta primers. Sequenced by immunoSEQ multiplex PCR; TCRdb stores in-frame clones only, minus some. The data contain fewer than 95,000 clones, over 60% of them singletons. Source material: PBMCs. The source of these receptors is a man between 40 and 49 years old in good health and CMV-seronegative.

J is TRBJ2-3 and V is TRBV7-2, with 10 bases fitting TRBD2. The CDR3 consists of 19 residues. V was pared by 4 bases and J by 0 bases, with 13 bases of the junction left unmatched. Germline assignment: CDR1 SGHTA and CDR2 FQGNSA. CDR3 amino acids: CASSSGGLAGATSTDTQYF. The CDR3 coding sequence is TGTGCCAGCAGCTCAGGAGGGCTAGCGGGGGCTACTAGCACAGATACGCAGTATTTT. The full variable domain, its missing parts supplied by reference TRBV7-2 and TRBJ2-3, is GAGVSQSPSNKVTEKGKDVELRCDPISGHTALYWYRQSLGQGLEFLIYFQGNSAPDKSGLPSDRFSAERTGGSVSTLTIQRTQQEDSAVYLCASSSGGLAGATSTDTQYFGPGTRLTVL.

The V call is TRBV5-4, the J call TRBJ2-3, with D possibly matching TRBD2 (7 bases). V was shortened by 3 bases and J by 5 bases, with 13 bases between the two germline ends. Per the germline V gene, CDR1 is SGHNT and CDR2 is YYREEE (reference sequence). This CDR3 comprises 14 residues. CDR3 nucleotide sequence: TGTGCCAGCAGCTGGGGGGGGCAAAAAGATACGCAGTATTTT. This gives the protein CASSWGGQKDTQYF.

The V and J genes are TRBV6-1 and TRBJ1-4; D uncertain. The germline CDR1 and CDR2 sequences are MNHNS and SASEGT. V lost 1 base to trimming and J lost 0 bases, with 9 bases between them. The length of the CDR3 is 16 residues. The CDR3 region is CASSEVLGSTNEKLFF. The CDR3 DNA follows: TGTGCCAGCAGTGAAGTCCTCGGGTCAACTAATGAAAAACTGTTTTTT.

The chain carries TRBV10-3 and TRBJ2-3; 14 bases are shared with TRBD2. V trimming: 10 bases; J trimming: 1 base; junction bases outside the gene matches: 4. CDR1 and CDR2 (germline): ENHRY, SYGVKD. The length of the CDR3 is 15 residues. The CDR3 DNA follows: TGTGCCAGCCTGGGACTAGCGGGGGGCACAGATACGCAGTATTTT. Protein product: CASLGLAGGTDTQYF.

The V and J genes are TRBV5-1 and TRBJ1-2; 9 bases map to TRBD1. Germline lookup yields CDR1 SGHRS and CDR2 YFSETQ. This CDR3 has 14 residues. V lost 3 bases to trimming and J lost 7 bases; unmatched junction nucleotides: 7. The CDR3 bases are TGCGCCAGCAGCTCCGGACAGGGGTACTCTGGCTACACCTTC. This gives the protein CASSSGQGYSGYTF.

The chain has TRBV18 and TRBJ1-1; D gene ambiguous. This CDR3 comprises 12 residues. Germline lookup yields CDR1 KGHSH and CDR2 LQKENI. V lost 5 bases to trimming and J lost 3 bases, with 7 bases between them. The chain's CDR3 is CASSLRDTEAFF. The DNA of the CDR3 is TGTGCCAGCTCATTGAGGGACACTGAAGCTTTCTTT. Together with reference TRBV18 and TRBJ1-1, the CDR3 gives the full variable domain: NAGVMQNPRHLVRRRGQEARLRCSPMKGHSHVYWYRQLPEEGLKFMVYLQKENIIDESGMPKERFSAEFPKEGPSILRIQQVVRGDSAAYFCASSLRDTEAFFGQGTRLTVV.

This chain uses TRBV4-1 with TRBJ2-7; 13 bases are shared with TRBD2. V gave up 3 bases and J gave up 3 bases; unmatched junction bases: 17. The CDR3 runs to 20 residues. Germline CDR1 reads MGHRA; CDR2 reads YSYEKL. For the CDR3, the DNA is TGCGCCAGCAGCCAGACCCCCACGTTACTAGCGGGGGGGCCTCTCTACGAGCAGTACTTC. It encodes CASSQTPTLLAGGPLYEQYF.

The V gene is TRBV7-8, the J gene TRBJ2-5; TRBD2 matches at 9 bases. The tail of the sequence fits TRBJ2-7 better, so the J call may be wrong. Per the germline V gene, CDR1 is SGHVS and CDR2 is FQNEAQ. The CDR3 is 16 residues long. The CDR3 protein is CASSLAQRGANYEQYF. The CDR3 DNA reads TGTGCCAGCAGCTTAGCCCAGCGGGGGGCTAACTACGAGCAGTACTTC.